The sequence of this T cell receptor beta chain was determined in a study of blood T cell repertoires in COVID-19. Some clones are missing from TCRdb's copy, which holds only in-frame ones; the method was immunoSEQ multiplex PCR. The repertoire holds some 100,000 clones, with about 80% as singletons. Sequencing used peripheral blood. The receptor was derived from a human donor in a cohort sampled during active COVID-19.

CDR3 DNA: TGCGCCAGCAGCTTGACAGGAGGGTTGGGAAACACCATATATTTT. Amino acid sequence: CASSLTGGLGNTIYF. This chain uses TRBV5-1 with TRBJ1-3; D perhaps matches TRBD1 (5 bases). CDR3 length: 15 residues. V lost 1 base and J lost 4, with 12 bases in between. Germline CDR1 is SGHRS and CDR2 is YFSETQ.